This TCR beta chain was captured by sequencing in a study of monozygotic twins with inflammatory bowel disease. This CDR3 contains 14 residues. Germline V gives CDR1 DFQATT, CDR2 SNEGSKA (reference sequence). TCRdb reprocessed the 5' RACE reads, with one entry per CDR3 protein and no DNA. The listing records some 130,000 distinct CDR3 sequences. Sequenced sample: blood. This TCR was sampled from a human donor with ulcerative colitis or Crohn's disease, or a healthy co-twin of an affected twin (not recorded which). This chain joins TRBV20-1 and TRBJ2-7; the TCRdb D gene call, TRBD1, has no DNA to confirm it. The CDR3 loop is CSARSRDRAYEQYF.